This T cell receptor beta chain was identified during a study of blood T cell repertoires in COVID-19. Study background: Acute-phase and convalescent COVID-19 samples originated in the United States, Italy and Spain. T cells, B-cell-depleted T cells, or PBMCs supplied cDNA or gDNA.

The authors' processing: Quantification of nucleated cells was approximated via reference gene primer amplification. Generated by immunoSEQ multiplex PCR, the TCRdb table keeps only in-frame clones and is missing some. The V and J calls and clone size are taken from that table; D and trimming were inferred from the DNA. Among 150,000 to 180,000 clones, 91% were seen once, and the ten largest hold roughly 0.51%. The CDR3 is 13 amino acids. Germline CDR1 SGHAT, CDR2 FQNNGV. V shed 10 bases and J shed 5 bases, with 18 bases lying between them. The sequenced sample consisted of peripheral blood. This TCR was sampled from a man in his forties or fifties with acute or convalescent COVID-19. The J gene is TRBJ2-7, the V gene TRBV11-2, with D possibly TRBD1 on 5 matching bases. The CDR3 DNA is TGTGCCACCCGGCCATTGGGGCGCAACGAGCAGTACTTC. Encoded protein: CATRPLGRNEQYF.